This T cell receptor beta chain was found in a study of blood T cell repertoires in COVID-19. Using immunoSEQ multiplex PCR, the repertoire was profiled, and TCRdb retains in-frame clones only, with some absent. The table has under 80,000 clones, about 88% seen once. The J segment lost 8 bases and the V segment lost 4 bases, leaving 8 bases of the junction unmatched. Germline V CDR1 and CDR2: SGHDT, YYEEEE. The CDR3 has 15 residues. The receptor was isolated from a human donor in a cohort sampled during active COVID-19. Sequenced sample: peripheral blood. The chain uses TRBV5-6 and TRBJ1-4; TRBD1 matches 10 bases. CDR3 in amino acids: CASSPTGTGVEKLFF. Here the CDR3 DNA reads TGTGCCAGCAGCCCGACCGGGACAGGGGTCGAAAAACTGTTTTTT.